This is a list of T cell receptor beta chains from one sample in a study of blood T cell repertoires in COVID-19. Profiled with immunoSEQ multiplex PCR; TCRdb holds only in-frame clones, not every one. Among roughly 350,000 clones listed, roughly 86% were seen once. Sequences were obtained from peripheral blood. The receptors here all came from an older woman with COVID-19, enrolled during active disease. The conserved cysteine and the conserved F or W are not part of the CDR3 here.

cdr3_length j_call v_call cdr3_aa
10 TRBJ2-7 TRBV3-1/TRBV3-2 ASSWDSGEQY
12 TRBJ1-5 TRBV11-2 ASSFAREGQPQH
13 TRBJ1-5 TRBV27 ASSLIRDSHQPQH
14 TRBJ2-7 TRBV4-3 ASSRETGTGGHEQY
13 TRBJ2-6 TRBV28 ASRGQSTGANVLT
12 TRBJ2-3 TRBV18 ASSPPNRADTQY
13 TRBJ2-2 TRBV7-3 ASSLTNSITGELF
9 TRBJ2-1 TRBV27 ASTQGAEQF
13 TRBJ1-1 TRBV5-1 ASSPLTVANTEAF
10 TRBJ2-1 TRBV27 ASSIQGYEQF
10 TRBJ1-2 TRBV2 ASREGSYGYT
14 TRBJ1-3 TRBV9 ASSVSGSPSGNTIY
11 TRBJ1-2 TRBV18 ASSYGANYGYT
13 TRBJ2-4 TRBV6-2/TRBV6-3 ASSHGGAPKNIQY
15 TRBJ1-2 TRBV19 ASSKSRGTGAAYGYT
13 TRBJ2-2 TRBV14 ASSQVTGYTGELF
10 TRBJ1-3 TRBV10-2 ASSEGGGAIY
12 TRBJ2-7 TRBV30 AWSLAVTSYEQY